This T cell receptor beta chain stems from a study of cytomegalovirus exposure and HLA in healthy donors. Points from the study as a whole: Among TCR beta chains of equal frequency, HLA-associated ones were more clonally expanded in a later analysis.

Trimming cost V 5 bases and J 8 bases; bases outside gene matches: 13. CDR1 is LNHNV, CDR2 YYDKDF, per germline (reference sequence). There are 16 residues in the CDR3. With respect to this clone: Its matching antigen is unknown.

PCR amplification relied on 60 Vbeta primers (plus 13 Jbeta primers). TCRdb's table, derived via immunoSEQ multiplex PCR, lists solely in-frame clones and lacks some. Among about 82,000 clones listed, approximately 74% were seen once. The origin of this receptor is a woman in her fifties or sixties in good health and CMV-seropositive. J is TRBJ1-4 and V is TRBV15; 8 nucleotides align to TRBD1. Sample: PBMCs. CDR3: CATSRGQGTFGEKLFF. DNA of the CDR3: TGTGCCACCAGCCGTGGACAGGGAACATTTGGAGAAAAACTGTTTTTT.